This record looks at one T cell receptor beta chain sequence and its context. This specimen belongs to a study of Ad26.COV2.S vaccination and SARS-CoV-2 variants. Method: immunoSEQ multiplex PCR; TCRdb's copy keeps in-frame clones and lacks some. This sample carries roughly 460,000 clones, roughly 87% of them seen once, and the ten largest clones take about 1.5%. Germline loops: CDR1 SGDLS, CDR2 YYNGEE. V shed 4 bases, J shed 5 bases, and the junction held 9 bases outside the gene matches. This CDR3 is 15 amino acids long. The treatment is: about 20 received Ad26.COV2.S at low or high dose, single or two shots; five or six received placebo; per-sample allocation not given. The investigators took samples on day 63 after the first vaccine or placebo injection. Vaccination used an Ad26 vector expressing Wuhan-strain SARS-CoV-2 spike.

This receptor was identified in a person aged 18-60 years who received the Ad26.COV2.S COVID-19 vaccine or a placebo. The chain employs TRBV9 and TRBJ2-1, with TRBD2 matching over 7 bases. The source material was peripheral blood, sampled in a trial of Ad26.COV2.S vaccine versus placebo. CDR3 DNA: TGTGCCAGCAGCCCCTTCAATCTAGCGGACAATGAGCAGTTCTTC. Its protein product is CASSPFNLADNEQFF.